Each of the 21 T cell receptor beta chains below was sequenced from the same sample in a study of Graves' ophthalmopathy and Graves' hyperthyroidism. Investigators amplified TCR beta CDR3 regions from RNA transcripts. First-round RT-PCR employed HTBI primers, with a second-round multiplex PCR after it. MiXCR, applied by TCRdb to the multiplex PCR reads, yields one record per CDR3 protein. The sample carries 560,000 or so distinct CDR3 sequences, approximately 35% recorded once. Sample: peripheral blood or thyroid tissue (not recorded which). The receptors shown here come from an adult man with Graves' hyperthyroidism.

The J gene is TRBJ2-7, the V gene TRBV6-6; 7 nucleotides agree with TRBD1. V lost 10 bases and J lost 4; bases outside the gene matches: 16. The CDR3 sequence is 15 residues long. From germline, CDR1 is MNHNY and CDR2 SVGAGI (reference sequence). The CDR3 is CAISLRDRQVYEQYF. The CDR3 region has the DNA TGTGCCATTAGTCTACGGGACAGACAAGTTTACGAGCAGTACTTC.

The J gene is TRBJ2-2, the V gene TRBV15; D is ambiguous. Germline lookup yields CDR1 LNHNV and CDR2 YYDKDF (reference sequence). This CDR3 spans 18 amino acids. The germline V and J ends were trimmed by 5 bases and 2 bases, with 21 bases remaining between them. In DNA form, the CDR3 reads TGTGCCACCAGCGGACCCACCCCGCCTGAGCCAAACACCGGGGAGCTGTTTTTT. The encoded protein is CATSGPTPPEPNTGELFF.

This chain links TRBV24-1 with TRBJ1-1; tentative D call: TRBD1 (5 bases). V lost 3 bases to trimming and J lost 7 bases, with 17 bases between them. Germline lookup yields CDR1 KGHDR and CDR2 SFDVKD. The CDR3 runs to 15 residues. The CDR3 DNA reads TGTGCCACCAGTGATGACTACGCAACGGACAATGAAGCTTTCTTT. Its translation: CATSDDYATDNEAFF.

The J gene is TRBJ2-1, the V gene TRBV24-1; D remains unclear. The V and J ends lost 4 bases and 0 bases respectively, with 3 bases between them. The germline V gene encodes CDR1 KGHDR and CDR2 SFDVKD. This CDR3 has 13 residues. CDR3 DNA sequence: TGTGCCACCAGTGACTCCTCCTACAATGAGCAGTTCTTC. Protein sequence: CATSDSSYNEQFF.

This chain connects TRBV10-3 to TRBJ1-5; D unresolved. V dropped 4 bases and J dropped 11 bases, with 21 bases sitting between them. Looked up from germline, CDR1 is ENHRY and CDR2 is SYGVKD. This CDR3 has 15 amino acids. For the CDR3, the DNA is TGTGCCATCAGTGTTCGTTGGAATATCCAAGAGACCCAGCATTTT. Its translation: CAISVRWNIQETQHF.

This clonotype was detected many times. The genes are TRBV4-1 and TRBJ2-7, with a tentative D call TRBD1 (5 bases). The CDR3 is 14 amino acids. CDR1 MGHRA and CDR2 YSYEKL come from the germline V gene. Trimming stripped 0 bases from V and 3 bases from J, with 9 bases between. The CDR3 DNA follows: TGCGCCAGCAGCCAAGATTGGGGCAGCTACGAGCAGTACTTC. Translating it yields CASSQDWGSYEQYF.

The V and J genes are TRBV6-1 and TRBJ2-7; D may be TRBD1 (6 bases). The CDR3 runs 14 residues. Germline-derived CDR1 and CDR2 are MNHNS and SASEGT. V dropped 0 bases and J dropped 8 bases, with 14 bases sitting between them. This chain's CDR3 is CASSEATGLGKQYF. For the CDR3, the DNA is TGTGCCAGCAGTGAAGCGACAGGTTTGGGGAAGCAGTACTTC.

This clonotype was seen many times. The J gene is TRBJ2-5, the V gene TRBV7-2; perhaps TRBD2 as D (6 bases). The germline CDR1 and CDR2 sequences are SGHTA and FQGNSA. The CDR3 runs 14 residues. Trimming pared 7 bases from V and 2 bases from J, leaving 14 bases between. The CDR3 loop reads CASKSRLDQETQYF. For the CDR3, the DNA is TGTGCCAGCAAATCTCGACTAGATCAAGAGACCCAGTACTTC.

The sample holds a few counts of this clonotype. V and J are TRBV27 and TRBJ1-6; D is unclear. Germline CDR1 is MNHEY and CDR2 is SMNVEV (reference sequence). The CDR3 is 15 amino acids. Trimming cost V 2 bases and J 10 bases, with 15 bases left between them. The CDR3 region has the DNA TGTGCCAGCAGTTTAAAGCGGGTGGGAGGATCACCCCTCCACTTT. It translates to CASSLKRVGGSPLHF.

This clonotype was picked up many times. The rearrangement links TRBV19 to TRBJ2-2; 7 bases are a match to TRBD2. The germline V gene has CDR1 LNHDA and CDR2 SQIVND (reference sequence). The V gene end was trimmed by 8 bases and the J gene end by 1 base; junction bases not matched to a gene: 16. CDR3 length: 18 amino acids. The CDR3 region is CASCRSRGSHLNTGELFF. In nucleotides, the CDR3 is TGTGCCAGTTGTCGGTCCCGCGGGAGCCACCTGAACACCGGGGAGCTGTTTTTT.

This clonotype was observed a single time. A much larger clone lies one base from this, so it may be a read error. The rearrangement links TRBV12-3 or TRBV12-4 to TRBJ2-2, with 10 bases that match TRBD2. This CDR3 region has 16 residues. The CDR3 DNA reads as TGTGCCAGCAGTGGACTAGCGGAGCTTAACACCGGGGGGCTGTTTTTT. It specifies CASSGLAELNTGGLFF.

The chain couples TRBV25-1 to TRBJ2-7; 8 nucleotides align to TRBD2. With V trimmed by 5 bases and J by 3 bases, 6 bases remained unmatched. Per the germline V gene, CDR1 is MGHDK and CDR2 is SYGVNS. The CDR3 contains 14 residues. The CDR3 DNA is TGTGCCAGCAGTTCAGCGGGAGCTCGCTACGAGCAGTACTTC. This sequence encodes CASSSAGARYEQYF.

This clonotype was recorded many times. The chain links TRBV14 to TRBJ1-2; TRBD1 agrees at 7 bases. Germline-derived CDR1 and CDR2 are SGHDN and FVKESK. After removal of 2 bases from V and 7 bases from J, the junction contained 13 bases not matched to a gene. The CDR3 is 16 amino acids. Written as DNA, the CDR3 is TGTGCCAGCAGCCAAACAGGGGCCCTGATCCTTGGTGGCTACACCTTC. The encoded protein is CASSQTGALILGGYTF.

This clonotype was seen only a few times. This chain connects TRBV12-5 to TRBJ2-7, with TRBD2 identical over 12 bases. The CDR3 length is 14 residues. Germline CDR1 and CDR2: LGHNT and FRNRAP. J was trimmed by 6 bases and V by 5 bases; bases with no gene match: 5. CDR3 region: CASGASGRAGEQYF. CDR3 nucleotides: TGTGCTAGTGGTGCTAGCGGGAGGGCCGGCGAGCAGTACTTC.

This chain joins TRBV24-1 and TRBJ1-2; no clear D. The CDR3 loop spans 15 amino acids. The germline gives CDR1 KGHDR, CDR2 SFDVKD. Trimming cost V 3 bases and J 6 bases, with 16 bases left between them. CDR3 sequence: CATSDPLDGVDGYTF. DNA for the CDR3: TGTGCCACCAGTGATCCCCTCGACGGGGTCGATGGCTACACCTTC.

In its sample, this clonotype was seen many times. The rearrangement joins TRBV5-1 to TRBJ1-1; TRBD1 aligns across 7 bases. The junction had 7 bases not matched to a gene; V was cut back by 4 bases and J by 1 base. This CDR3 region has 15 residues. Germline-derived CDR1 and CDR2 are SGHRS and YFSETQ. The CDR3 loop is CASSQRQGSNTEAFF. The CDR3 bases are TGCGCCAGCAGCCAACGACAGGGTTCGAACACTGAAGCTTTCTTT.

This chain joins TRBV7-9 and TRBJ2-7; D call uncertain. The V gene lost 1 base and the J gene lost 0 bases, with 10 bases spanning the gap. The germline V gene has CDR1 SEHNR and CDR2 FQNEAQ (reference sequence). This CDR3 contains 15 residues. CDR3 amino acids: CASSLEVASSYEQYF. CDR3 in DNA: TGTGCCAGCAGCTTAGAGGTGGCTAGCTCCTACGAGCAGTACTTC. Full variable domain (missing parts from reference TRBV7-9 and TRBJ2-7): DTGVSQNPRHKITKRGQNVTFRCDPISEHNRLYWYRQTLGQGPEFLTYFQNEAQLEKSRLLSDRFSAERPKGSFSTLEIQRTEQGDSAMYLCASSLEVASSYEQYFGPGTRLTVT.

This clonotype was counted a few times. The junction shows a germline mismatch at one end, possibly a read error. The chain joins TRBV7-7 to TRBJ2-5; TRBD2 matches 14 bases. This CDR3 is 16 amino acids long. Germline V gives CDR1 SSHAT, CDR2 FNYEAQ (reference sequence). The CDR3 is CASTPGTSGRVETQYF. The CDR3 DNA sequence: TGTGCTAGCACCCCGGGGACTAGCGGGAGAGTGGAGACCCAGTACTTC.

This chain joins TRBV7-4 and TRBJ2-7; perhaps TRBD1 as D (6 bases). CDR3 length: 15 residues. Germline V gene sequence: CDR1 SGHVT, CDR2 SQSDAQ. The V end lost 6 bases, the J end lost 1 base, and 16 bases lay between the germline ends. CDR3 sequence: CASSLQGQRSYEQYF. The CDR3 DNA sequence: TGTGCCAGCAGTTTACAAGGACAGAGATCCTACGAGCAGTACTTC.

The V gene is TRBV7-9, the J gene TRBJ2-3; D might be TRBD2 (5 bases). The assigned J gene may be wrong: the sequence end matches TRBJ2-7 better. Germline CDR1 SEHNR, CDR2 FQNEAQ (reference sequence). This CDR3 has 14 residues. The CDR3 here is CASSLAGEGDTQYF. The CDR3, as DNA: TGTGCCAGCAGCTTAGCGGGAGAAGGAGATACGCAGTACTTC.

The V gene is TRBV29-1, the J gene TRBJ2-2, with 10 bases identical to TRBD1. The CDR3 is made up of 16 amino acids. Trimming cost V 3 bases and J 3 bases; bases outside gene matches: 7. CDR1 and CDR2 (germline): SQVTM, ANQGSEA. The CDR3 here is CSVDRQGAIDTGELFF. CDR3 bases: TGCAGCGTTGATCGACAGGGGGCCATCGACACCGGGGAGCTGTTTTTT.